One sample yielded the 9 T cell receptor beta chains listed below, sequenced in a study of tumor-infiltrating lymphocytes in oesophageal squamous cell carcinoma. TCRdb analysed the PCR reads with MiXCR anew, one entry per CDR3 protein. The sample includes some 22,000 distinct CDR3 sequences, 35% to 45% of them seen just once. The sequenced material came from esophageal tumor tissue. The receptors come from a male donor with esophageal squamous cell carcinoma.

Ten or more counts support this clonotype. This chain uses TRBV19 with TRBJ1-1, with TRBD1 matching over 7 bases. The CDR3 runs to 13 residues. Trimming at V came to 4 bases and at J to 1 base, leaving 0 bases not matched to a gene. From germline, CDR1 is LNHDA and CDR2 SQIVND (reference sequence). This CDR3 is CASSNRGNTEAFF. CDR3 coding DNA: TGTGCCAGTAGTAACAGGGGGAACACTGAAGCTTTCTTT.

The chain links TRBV6-2 or TRBV6-3 to TRBJ2-5, with 13 positions matching TRBD2. The J call may be faulty, since TRBJ2-1 better matches the DNA end. Germline CDR1 and CDR2: MNHEY and SVGEGT. The CDR3 extends over 15 amino acids. CDR3 in DNA: TGTGCCAGCAGCGGGACTAGCGGGGACTACAATGAGCAGTTCTTC. It codes for CASSGTSGDYNEQFF.

The chain carries TRBV3-1 and TRBJ2-1, with no clear D. The germline gives CDR1 LGHDT, CDR2 YNNKEL (reference sequence). The CDR3 extends over 15 amino acids. The ends were cut back, 0 bases at V and 0 bases at J, with 6 bases in the middle. In DNA form, the CDR3 reads TGTGCCAGCAGCCAAGAGTATCGCTCCTACAATGAGCAGTTCTTC. Translated: CASSQEYRSYNEQFF.

The DNA for the CDR3 is TGTGCCAGCAGCTTAGTAGGGGAGACCCAGTACTTC. Amino acids: CASSLVGETQYF. The gene calls are TRBV7-9 and TRBJ2-5; D remains unclear. The germline V gene has CDR1 SEHNR and CDR2 FQNEAQ (reference sequence). This CDR3 comprises 12 residues. V was clipped by 1 base and J by 5 bases, with 5 bases between them.

The J gene is TRBJ2-4, the V gene TRBV7-2; D is perhaps TRBD2 (5 bases). The J call is doubtful: the DNA matches TRBJ2-7 better. The CDR3 totals 14 residues. From germline, CDR1 is SGHTA and CDR2 FQGNSA. CDR3 nucleotide sequence: TGTGCCAGCAGCTTAGCGGGGAGTGTCTACGAGCAGTACTTC. Its protein is CASSLAGSVYEQYF.

The table lists this clonotype with a count of one. This chain connects TRBV7-2 to TRBJ2-3, with D possibly being TRBD2 (6 bases). The J call may be mistaken, given a closer DNA end match to TRBJ2-5. The CDR3 spans 14 residues. The germline V gene has CDR1 SGHTA and CDR2 FQGNSA. The CDR3 DNA reads as TGTGCCAGCAGCTGGGGCGGGGCTCAAGAGACCCAGTACTTC. Protein product: CASSWGGAQETQYF.

J is TRBJ2-1 and V is TRBV7-2; either TRBD1 or TRBD2 may fit D (5 bases each). TRBJ2-5 explains the end of the DNA better; the J call may be wrong. The V gene's germline CDR1 is SGHTA and CDR2 FQGNSA. The CDR3 totals 16 residues. DNA of the CDR3: TGTGCCAGCAGCTTAGGGGGACCCGGGTTATCGGAGACCCAGTACTTC. This encodes CASSLGGPGLSETQYF.

Judged by abundance, this clonotype is medium-sized. The chain couples TRBV7-2 to TRBJ2-7, with 8 nucleotides matching TRBD1. Per germline, CDR1 SGHTA and CDR2 FQGNSA. This CDR3 contains 16 residues. With 5 bases clipped from V and 4 bases from J, the junction kept 13 bases outside the gene matches. This chain's CDR3 is CASSHDGAGGRYEQYF. The CDR3 coding sequence is TGTGCCAGCAGCCATGATGGGGCAGGGGGCAGGTACGAGCAGTACTTC.

The count of this clonotype is one. Because it lacks the conserved phenylalanine or tryptophan at the end, this CDR3 is likely a read error. It is unclear where the CDR3 begins or ends on the DNA, so no DNA is shown, and the CDR3 is as TCRdb lists it. The J gene is TRBJ2-3, the V gene TRBV11-3. Including both end residues, the CDR3 is 15 amino acids long. Germline loops: CDR1 SGHNT, CDR2 YENEEA. This CDR3 is CASSRRWPTSSTLGT.